This T cell receptor beta chain was identified during a study of T cells expressing NK-cell markers. For the study at large: TCR beta repertoires came from sorted CD3+CD56+NKG2C+, CD3+CD56+NKG2C- and CD3+CD56-NKG2C+ T cells.

As for this clonotype: Its target is not known.

General study findings and limits: Topping the CD3+CD56-NKG2C+ fraction as well were these clonotypes, in a handful of donors. Among CD8+ T cells from about 6 donors, dominant NKG2C+ clonotypes accounted for about 1.0-7.5%.

Germline V gene lookup returns CDR1 LNHDA and CDR2 SQIVND (reference sequence). The CDR3 is made up of 14 amino acids. Following a re-call of the 5' RACE reads, TCRdb has one entry per CDR3 protein and lacks DNA. The table lists thousands of distinct CDR3 sequences, with approximately 60% in the top ten. This sequence originates from a man aged 18 to 35 in good health. The chain uses TRBV19 and TRBJ2-7; TCRdb returns TRBD1, unconfirmable since there is no DNA. Sequenced: blood T cells: a sorted CD56 or NKG2C T cell subset, CD4+ or CD8+ T cells, or bulk PBMC T cells (not recorded which). The CDR3 sequence is CASSGTGGTYEQYF. Together with reference TRBV19 and TRBJ2-7, the CDR3 gives the full variable domain: DGGITQSPKYLFRKEGQNVTLSCEQNLNHDAMYWYRQDPGQGLRLIYYSQIVNDFQKGDIAEGYSVSREKKESFPLTVTSAQKNPTAFYLCASSGTGGTYEQYFGPGTRLTVT.